The 8 T cell receptor beta chains below were found in one sample sequenced in a study of blood T cells in healthy people across ages. Alongside a J-beta primer mix, a sample-barcoded 5' primer served in a second PCR lasting roughly 7 to 11 cycles. MiXCR, run by TCRdb on the 5' RACE reads, gives a single entry per CDR3 protein. The sample yields about 630,000 distinct CDR3 sequences, over 20% seen once. The sample was blood. These receptor sequences come from a man in his 70s in good health.

This clonotype was recorded at least ten times. The chain has TRBV3-1 and TRBJ2-5, with TRBD1 identical over 7 bases. The length of the CDR3 is 19 residues. CDR1 is LGHDT and CDR2 is YNNKEL in the germline V gene (reference sequence). The ends lost 0 bases at V and 0 bases at J; junction bases unmatched: 13. The CDR3 loop reads CASSQDATGHRGYQETQYF. For the CDR3, the DNA is TGTGCCAGCAGCCAAGACGCGACAGGGCATAGAGGGTACCAAGAGACCCAGTACTTC.

In this sample, this clonotype turned up a few times. V gene TRBV7-9 combines with J gene TRBJ2-3, with D perhaps TRBD1 or TRBD2 (5 bases each). The length of the CDR3 is 15 residues. Germline loops: CDR1 SEHNR, CDR2 FQNEAQ (reference sequence). V was shortened by 5 bases and J by 3 bases, with 15 bases between the two germline ends. CDR3 nucleotides: TGTGCCAGCAGCGCAGCAGAGGGACGGACAGATACGCAGTATTTT. Translation: CASSAAEGRTDTQYF.

The rearrangement uses TRBV6-1 and TRBJ1-1; D uncertain. V lost 4 bases and J 3 bases, leaving 9 bases between the germline ends. Germline V gives CDR1 MNHNS, CDR2 SASEGT. The CDR3 is 13 amino acids. CDR3 residues: CASSGPTHTEAFF. CDR3 DNA: TGTGCCAGCAGTGGGCCAACCCACACTGAAGCTTTCTTT.

This clonotype came up many times. The chain combines TRBV29-1 with TRBJ2-4; no definite D call. Germline loops: CDR1 SQVTM, CDR2 ANQGSEA. This CDR3 has 10 amino acids. The V gene lost 6 bases and the J gene lost 5 bases, with 5 bases spanning the gap. CDR3 nucleotide sequence: TGCAGCGTGGCAGAAAACATTCAGTACTTC. The encoded protein is CSVAENIQYF.

This clonotype has at least ten counts. The chain has TRBV29-1 and TRBJ2-5, with 10 bases identical to TRBD2. Germline CDR1 and CDR2: SQVTM and ANQGSEA. This CDR3 has 14 amino acids. The trim removed 4 bases at V and 5 bases at J, leaving 7 bases unmatched. CDR3 DNA: TGCAGCGTTGGAGTAGCGGGAGGTCGGGAGACCCAGTACTTC. It codes for CSVGVAGGRETQYF.

The chain has TRBV29-1 and TRBJ2-4; D may be TRBD1 (7 bases). Germline V lookup: CDR1 SQVTM, CDR2 ANQGSEA. The V gene lost 3 bases and the J gene lost 4 bases, with 10 bases spanning the gap. The CDR3 contains 13 residues. CDR3 sequence (DNA): TGCAGCGTTGAGGAGGGGGCGAAAAACATTCAGTACTTC. This gives the protein CSVEEGAKNIQYF.

The V gene is TRBV20-1, the J gene TRBJ2-1; 9 bases map to TRBD2. From germline, CDR1 is DFQATT and CDR2 SNEGSKA (reference sequence). With 5 bases clipped from V and 4 bases from J, the junction kept 15 bases outside the gene matches. CDR3 size: 17 residues. The CDR3 loop is CSADAGTSRKGYNEQFF. DNA for the CDR3: TGCAGTGCTGACGCCGGGACTAGCAGGAAGGGGTACAATGAGCAGTTCTTC.

V usage is TRBV10-3 and J usage is TRBJ2-5; no clear D gene. The J call is in doubt because the DNA end fits TRBJ2-1 better. Per germline, CDR1 ENHRY and CDR2 SYGVKD. The CDR3 covers 13 residues. CDR3 sequence (DNA): TGTGCCATCAGTGAGAGGAGCCGAGGTGAGCAGTTCTTC. The encoded protein is CAISERSRGEQFF.